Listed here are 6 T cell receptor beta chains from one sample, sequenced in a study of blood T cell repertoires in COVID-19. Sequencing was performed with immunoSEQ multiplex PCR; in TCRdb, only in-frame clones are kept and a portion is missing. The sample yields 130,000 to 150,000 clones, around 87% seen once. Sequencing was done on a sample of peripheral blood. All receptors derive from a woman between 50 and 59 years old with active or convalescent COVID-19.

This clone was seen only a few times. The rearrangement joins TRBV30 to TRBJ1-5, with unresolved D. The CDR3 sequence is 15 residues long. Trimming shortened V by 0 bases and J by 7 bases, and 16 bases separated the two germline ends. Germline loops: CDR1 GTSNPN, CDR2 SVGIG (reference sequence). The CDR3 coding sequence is TGTGCCTGGAGTGTATCGGGGTTTGGAGGACAGCCCCAGCATTTT. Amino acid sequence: CAWSVSGFGGQPQHF. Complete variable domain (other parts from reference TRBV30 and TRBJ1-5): SQTIHQWPATLVQPVGSPLSLECTVEGTSNPNLYWYRQAAGRGLQLLFYSVGIGQISSEVPQNLSASRPQDRQFILSSKKLLLSDSGFYLCAWSVSGFGGQPQHFGDGTRLSIL.

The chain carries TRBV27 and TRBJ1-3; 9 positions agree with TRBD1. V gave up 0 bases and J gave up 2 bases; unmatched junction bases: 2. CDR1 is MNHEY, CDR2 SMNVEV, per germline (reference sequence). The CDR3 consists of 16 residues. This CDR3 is CASSLSGTGPGNTIYF. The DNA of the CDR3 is TGTGCCAGCAGTTTATCCGGGACAGGGCCTGGAAACACCATATATTTT.

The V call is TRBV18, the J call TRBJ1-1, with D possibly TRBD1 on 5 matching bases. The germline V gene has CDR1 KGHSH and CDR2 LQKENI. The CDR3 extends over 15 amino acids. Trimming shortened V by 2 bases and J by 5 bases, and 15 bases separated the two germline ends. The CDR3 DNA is TGTGCCAGCTCACCAGGGGGGGTAACTGGGACTGAAGCTTTCTTT. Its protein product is CASSPGGVTGTEAFF.

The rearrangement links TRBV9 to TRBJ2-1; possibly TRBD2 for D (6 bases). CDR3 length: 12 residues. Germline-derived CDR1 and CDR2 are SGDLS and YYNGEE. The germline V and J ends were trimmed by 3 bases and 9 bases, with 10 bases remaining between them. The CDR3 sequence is CASSASGGEQFF. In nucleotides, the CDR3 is TGTGCCAGCAGCGCGTCCGGGGGTGAGCAGTTCTTC.

CDR3 coding DNA: TGTGCCAGCTCACCAAACAGTAACACTGAAGCTTTCTTT. Residues: CASSPNSNTEAFF. V gene TRBV18 combines with J gene TRBJ1-1; D unclear. The germline V gene encodes CDR1 KGHSH and CDR2 LQKENI. V lost 2 bases to trimming and J lost 2 bases, with 6 bases between them. The CDR3 runs to 13 residues.

This chain's CDR3 is CASSLGENQPQHF. In nucleotides, the CDR3 is TGTGCCAGCAGTCTTGGAGAGAATCAGCCCCAGCATTTT. This chain uses TRBV6-4 with TRBJ1-5; the D is unclear. The V gene's germline CDR1 is MRHNA and CDR2 SNTAGT. CDR3 length: 13 amino acids. Trimming cost V 5 bases and J 4 bases, with 9 bases left between them.